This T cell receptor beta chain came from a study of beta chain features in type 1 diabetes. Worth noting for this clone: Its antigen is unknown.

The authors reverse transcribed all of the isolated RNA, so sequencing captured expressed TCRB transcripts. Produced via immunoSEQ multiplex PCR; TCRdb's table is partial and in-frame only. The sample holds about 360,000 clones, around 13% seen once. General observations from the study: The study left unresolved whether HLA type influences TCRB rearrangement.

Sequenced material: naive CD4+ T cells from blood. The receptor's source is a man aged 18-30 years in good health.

The CDR3 nucleotides read TGTGCCAGCAGACTCAACAGGGCTAGCTCCTACGAGCAGTACTTC. Protein sequence: CASRLNRASSYEQYF. The chain combines TRBV6-5 with TRBJ2-7, with D tentatively TRBD1 (6 bases). There are 15 residues in the CDR3. Trimming took 6 bases from V and 0 from J, leaving 15 bases between them. The V gene's germline CDR1 is MNHEY and CDR2 SVGAGI.